A selection of T cell receptor beta chains follows, all from one sample in a study of human T cells and chemical hapten exposure. MiXCR, run by TCRdb on the RACE reads, gives a single entry per CDR3 protein. Of fewer than 65,000 distinct CDR3 sequences listed, over 8% are singletons. Material: whole blood, obtained in connection with sensitization to the hapten diphenylcyclopropenone (DPC). These receptors originate from a woman in her 40s with alopecia areata. Some clones in this sample may be carry-over from other donors' samples. Each CDR3 is given with its conserved first and last residue. A D gene is named only where the DNA matches it firmly. Clone size appears in some rows only: once, few, many, or a class for an expanded clone.

d_call j_call cdr3_length clone_size v_call cdr3_nt cdr3_aa
. TRBJ2-7 14 many TRBV3-1 TGTGCCAGCAGCCAGGGACAAGCTCCGGGCGAGCAGTACTTC CASSQGQAPGEQYF
TRBD1 TRBJ2-1 15 . TRBV4-3 TGCGCCAGCAGCCAGGCCGGGACAGGGTACAATGAGCAGTTCTTC CASSQAGTGYNEQFF
TRBD2 TRBJ2-1 21 . TRBV6-2/TRBV6-3 TGTGCCAGCAGTTACCTGAAAGGGGGAACTAGCGGGATACGGGCCTACAATGAGCAGTTCTTC CASSYLKGGTSGIRAYNEQFF
TRBD1 TRBJ1-1 16 . TRBV2 TGTGCCAGCAGACCAGACAGGGGGTCTCCGAACACTGAAGCTTTCTTT CASRPDRGSPNTEAFF
. TRBJ1-5 14 many TRBV4-2 TGTGCCAGCAGCCGAGAGGATGTTAGTCAGCCCCAGCATTTT CASSREDVSQPQHF
. TRBJ1-2 16 . TRBV6-5 TGTGCCAGCAGTTACTCGCGGTGGCAGGGATCCTATGGCTACACCTTC CASSYSRWQGSYGYTF
. TRBJ2-2 16 few TRBV5-6 TGTGCCAGCAGCCCGGTCGGGCAGGCGAACACCGGGGAGCTGTTTTTT CASSPVGQANTGELFF
TRBD2 TRBJ2-5 16 few TRBV7-2 TGTGCCAGCAGCTTACGGGTAGCGGGGGACCAAGAGACCCAGTACTTC CASSLRVAGDQETQYF
TRBD2 TRBJ2-3 16 many TRBV2 TGTGCCAGCAGCTCCCCGGGGGGGCTTAGGACAGATACGCAGTATTTT CASSSPGGLRTDTQYF
. TRBJ2-7 15 many TRBV12-3/TRBV12-4 TGTGCCAGCAGCCCTCTCGGGGGGCTATCCTACGAGCAGTACTTC CASSPLGGLSYEQYF
TRBD1 TRBJ1-1 14 many TRBV28 TGTGCCAGCAGTCCGGACAGGGGGAGAACTGAAGCTTTCTTT CASSPDRGRTEAFF
. TRBJ2-4 16 many TRBV28 TGTGCCAGCAGTGCTACCCGGACAGAAGCCAAAAACATTCAGTACTTC CASSATRTEAKNIQYF
. TRBJ2-2 15 few TRBV11-2 TGTGCCAGCAGCTTCAGCCAGATCAACACCGGGGAGCTGTTTTTT CASSFSQINTGELFF
. TRBJ2-2 13 . TRBV11-1 TGTGCCAGCAGCTCCTTAGGCACCGGGGAGCTGTTTTTT CASSSLGTGELFF
. TRBJ2-7 14 many TRBV20-1 TGCAGTGCCCTCCCGGGGGGCCCCTCCTACGAGCAGTACTTC CSALPGGPSYEQYF
. TRBJ2-3 13 . TRBV5-1 TGCGCCAGCAGACATTCCGACACAGATACGCAGTATTTT CASRHSDTDTQYF
. TRBJ1-2 13 many TRBV5-1 TGCGCCAGCAGCTGGGGGGACACGGATGGCTACACCTTC CASSWGDTDGYTF
. TRBJ2-3 14 many TRBV5-6 TGTGCCAGCACCTTGACTGAGTACACAGATACGCAGTATTTT CASTLTEYTDTQYF
. TRBJ1-3 15 many TRBV7-8 TGTGCCAGCAGCTTACTGGGAAACTCTGGAAACACCATATATTTT CASSLLGNSGNTIYF
TRBD1 TRBJ1-4 16 many TRBV11-2 TGTGCCAGCAGCTTAGCCGACAGGGGTGGGGCTGAAAAACTGTTTTTT CASSLADRGGAEKLFF
. TRBJ2-6 14 many TRBV7-3 TGTGCCAGCAGCCCGGGGACTGGGGCCAACGTCCTGACTTTC CASSPGTGANVLTF
TRBD1 TRBJ2-5 15 many TRBV28 TGTGCCAGCAGAGGGGGCCCTGACCGACAAGAGACCCAGTACTTC CASRGGPDRQETQYF
TRBD1 TRBJ2-4 17 . TRBV6-2/TRBV6-3 TGTGCCAGCAGTCTCTGGGGACAGGGGGTTTCCAAAAACATTCAGTACTTC CASSLWGQGVSKNIQYF
. TRBJ1-1 13 many TRBV2 TGTGCCAGCAGCCAGTTCGAGAACACTGAAGCTTTCTTT CASSQFENTEAFF
. TRBJ2-7 15 many TRBV9 TGTGCCAGCAGCGTAGTTGCTGCTCGGGGCGACGAGCAGTACTTC CASSVVAARGDEQYF
. TRBJ1-2 14 . TRBV6-6 TGTGCCAGCACCCCCCAGGGAGGGGTTTCTGGCTACACCTTC CASTPQGGVSGYTF
. TRBJ1-1 14 . TRBV7-9 TGTGCCAGCAGCTATTCAGGAGTGAACACTGAAGCTTTCTTT CASSYSGVNTEAFF